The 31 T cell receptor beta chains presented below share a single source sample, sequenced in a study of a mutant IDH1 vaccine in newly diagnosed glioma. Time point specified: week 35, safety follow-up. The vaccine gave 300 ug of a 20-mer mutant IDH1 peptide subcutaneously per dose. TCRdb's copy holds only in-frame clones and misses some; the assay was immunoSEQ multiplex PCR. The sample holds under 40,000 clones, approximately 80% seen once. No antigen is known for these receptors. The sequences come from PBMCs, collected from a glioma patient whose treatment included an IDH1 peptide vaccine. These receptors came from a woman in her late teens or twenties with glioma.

CDR3 nucleotides: TGTGCCAGCAGCAAACAGGGGTCACTCACCGGGGAGCTGTTTTTT. Its protein is CASSKQGSLTGELFF. The chain uses TRBV7-2 and TRBJ2-2, with 7 bases lining up with TRBD1. CDR1 and CDR2 from the germline V gene are SGHTA and FQGNSA. V gave up 5 bases and J gave up 4 bases; unmatched junction bases: 7. The CDR3 has 15 residues. Combining the CDR3 with reference TRBV7-2 and TRBJ2-2 gives the whole variable domain GAGVSQSPSNKVTEKGKDVELRCDPISGHTALYWYRQSLGQGLEFLIYFQGNSAPDKSGLPSDRFSAERTGGSVSTLTIQRTQQEDSAVYLCASSKQGSLTGELFFGEGSRLTVL.

The CDR3 DNA follows: TGTGCCAGCAGCTTGGAACAGGGGGGTTTTTTGAGCTATGGCTACACCTTC. Translated, it gives CASSLEQGGFLSYGYTF. The chain carries TRBV5-5 and TRBJ1-2, with 8 nucleotides matching TRBD1. The trim removed 0 bases at V and 4 bases at J, leaving 11 bases unmatched. This CDR3 has 17 amino acids. Germline CDR1 is SGHKS and CDR2 is YYEKEE (reference sequence).

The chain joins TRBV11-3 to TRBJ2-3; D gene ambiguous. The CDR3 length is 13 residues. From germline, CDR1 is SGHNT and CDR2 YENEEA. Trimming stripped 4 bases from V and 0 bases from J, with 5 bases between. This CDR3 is CASSSTSTDTQYF. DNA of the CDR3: TGTGCCAGCAGCTCCACTAGCACAGATACGCAGTATTTT. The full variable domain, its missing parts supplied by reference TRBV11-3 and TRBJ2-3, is EAGVVQSPRYKIIEKKQPVAFWCNPISGHNTLYWYLQNLGQGPELLIRYENEEAVDDSQLPKDRFSAERLKGVDSTLKIQPAELGDSAVYLCASSSTSTDTQYFGPGTRLTVL.

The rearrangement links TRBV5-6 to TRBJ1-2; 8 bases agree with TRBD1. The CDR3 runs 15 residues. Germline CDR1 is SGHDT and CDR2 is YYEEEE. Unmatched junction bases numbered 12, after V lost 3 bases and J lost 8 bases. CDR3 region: CASSWVFETGEGYTF. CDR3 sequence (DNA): TGTGCCAGCAGCTGGGTTTTTGAGACAGGGGAAGGCTACACCTTC. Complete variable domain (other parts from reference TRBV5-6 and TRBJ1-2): DAGVTQSPTHLIKTRGQQVTLRCSPKSGHDTVSWYQQALGQGPQFIFQYYEEEERQRGNFPDRFSGHQFPNYSSELNVNALLLGDSALYLCASSWVFETGEGYTFGSGTRLTVV.

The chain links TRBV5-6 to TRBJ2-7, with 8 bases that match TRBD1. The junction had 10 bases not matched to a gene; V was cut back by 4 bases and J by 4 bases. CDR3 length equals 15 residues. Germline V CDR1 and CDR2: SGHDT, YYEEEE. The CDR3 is CASSPFGRGRYEQYF. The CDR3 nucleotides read TGTGCCAGCAGCCCATTCGGCAGGGGGCGATACGAGCAGTACTTC.

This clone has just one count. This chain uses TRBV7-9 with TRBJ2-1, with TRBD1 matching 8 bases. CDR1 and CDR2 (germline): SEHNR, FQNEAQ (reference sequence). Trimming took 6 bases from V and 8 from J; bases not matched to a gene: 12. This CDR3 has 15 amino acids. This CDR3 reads CASRYTGTGIDEQFF. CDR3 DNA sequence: TGTGCCAGCAGGTATACCGGGACAGGTATAGATGAGCAGTTCTTC. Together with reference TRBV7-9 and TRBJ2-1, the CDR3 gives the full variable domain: DTGVSQNPRHKITKRGQNVTFRCDPISEHNRLYWYRQTLGQGPEFLTYFQNEAQLEKSRLLSDRFSAERPKGSFSTLEIQRTEQGDSAMYLCASRYTGTGIDEQFFGPGTRLTVL.

The CDR3 nucleotides read TGTGCCAGCACCCCCGGGACAGGGGCTACCTACGAGCAGTACTTC. Translating it yields CASTPGTGATYEQYF. The rearrangement uses TRBV25-1 and TRBJ2-7; TRBD1 matches at 10 bases. With V trimmed by 7 bases and J by 2 bases, 8 bases remained unmatched. This CDR3 is built from 15 residues. In germline, CDR1 is MGHDK, CDR2 SYGVNS.

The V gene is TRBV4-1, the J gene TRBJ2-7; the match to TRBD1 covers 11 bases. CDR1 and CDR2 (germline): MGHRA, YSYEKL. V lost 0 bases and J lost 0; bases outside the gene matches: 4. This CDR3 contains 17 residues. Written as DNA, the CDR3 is TGCGCCAGCAGCCAAGACCCGGGACAGGGGGGCTCCTACGAGCAGTACTTC. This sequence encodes CASSQDPGQGGSYEQYF.

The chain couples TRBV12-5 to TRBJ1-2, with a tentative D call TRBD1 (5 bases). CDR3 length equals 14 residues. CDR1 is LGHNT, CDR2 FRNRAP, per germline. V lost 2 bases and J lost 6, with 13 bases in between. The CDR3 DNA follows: TGTGCTAGTGGTTTGCATTTAGGGACGGATGGCTACACCTTC. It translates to CASGLHLGTDGYTF.

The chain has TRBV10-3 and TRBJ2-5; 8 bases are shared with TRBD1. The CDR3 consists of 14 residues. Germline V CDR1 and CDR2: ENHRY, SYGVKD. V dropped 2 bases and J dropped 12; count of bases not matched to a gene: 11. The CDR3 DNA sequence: TGTGCCATCAGTGAGGCTGGACAGGGCGCCGAAGAGTACTTC. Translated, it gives CAISEAGQGAEEYF.

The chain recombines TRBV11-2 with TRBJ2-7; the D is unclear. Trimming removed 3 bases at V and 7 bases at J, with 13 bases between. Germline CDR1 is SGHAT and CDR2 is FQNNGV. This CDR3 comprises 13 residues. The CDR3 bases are TGTGCCAGCAGCTTTTGGGCAGCCGGGGAGCAGTACTTC. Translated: CASSFWAAGEQYF.

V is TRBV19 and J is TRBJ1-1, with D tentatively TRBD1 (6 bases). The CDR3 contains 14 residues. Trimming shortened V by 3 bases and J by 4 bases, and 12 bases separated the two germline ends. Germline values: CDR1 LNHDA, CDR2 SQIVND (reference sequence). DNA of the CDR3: TGTGCCAGTAGTATCACAGGGATTACCACTGAAGCTTTCTTT. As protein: CASSITGITTEAFF.

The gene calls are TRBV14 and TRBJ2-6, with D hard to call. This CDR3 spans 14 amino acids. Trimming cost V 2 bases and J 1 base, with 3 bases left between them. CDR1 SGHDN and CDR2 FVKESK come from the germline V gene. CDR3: CASSQSSGANVLTF. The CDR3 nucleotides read TGTGCCAGCAGCCAAAGTTCTGGGGCCAACGTCCTGACTTTC.

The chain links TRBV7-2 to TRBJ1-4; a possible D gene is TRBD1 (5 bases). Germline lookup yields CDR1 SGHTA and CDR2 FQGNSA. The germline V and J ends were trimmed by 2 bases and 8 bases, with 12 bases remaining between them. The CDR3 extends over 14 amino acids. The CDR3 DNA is TGTGCCAGCAGCTTAAACCGGGGCACGGAAAAACTGTTTTTT. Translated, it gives CASSLNRGTEKLFF. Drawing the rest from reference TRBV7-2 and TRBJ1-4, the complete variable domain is GAGVSQSPSNKVTEKGKDVELRCDPISGHTALYWYRQSLGQGLEFLIYFQGNSAPDKSGLPSDRFSAERTGGSVSTLTIQRTQQEDSAVYLCASSLNRGTEKLFFGSGTQLSVL.

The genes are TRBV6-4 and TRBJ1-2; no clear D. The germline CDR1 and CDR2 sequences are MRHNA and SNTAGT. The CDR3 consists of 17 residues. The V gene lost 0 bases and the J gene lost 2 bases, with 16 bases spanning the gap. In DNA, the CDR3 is TGTGCCAGCAGTGACTCGGGTTGGGTTGCGGGGAACTATGGCTACACCTTC. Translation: CASSDSGWVAGNYGYTF.

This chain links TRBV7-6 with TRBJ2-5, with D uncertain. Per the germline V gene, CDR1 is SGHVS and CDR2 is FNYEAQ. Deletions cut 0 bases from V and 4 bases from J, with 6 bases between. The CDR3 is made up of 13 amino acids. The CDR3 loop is CASSLANLETQYF. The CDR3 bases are TGTGCCAGCAGCTTAGCAAATTTAGAGACCCAGTACTTC.

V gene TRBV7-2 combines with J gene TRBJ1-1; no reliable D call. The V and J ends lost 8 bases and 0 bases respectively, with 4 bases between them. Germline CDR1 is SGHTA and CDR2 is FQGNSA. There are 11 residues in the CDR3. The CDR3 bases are TGTGCCAGCTACATGAACACTGAAGCTTTCTTT. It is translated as CASYMNTEAFF.

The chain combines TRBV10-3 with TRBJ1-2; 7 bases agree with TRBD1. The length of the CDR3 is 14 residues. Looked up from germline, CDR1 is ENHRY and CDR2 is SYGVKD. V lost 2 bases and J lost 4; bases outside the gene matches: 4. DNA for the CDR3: TGTGCCATCAGTGAGGTGGGGACAGCCTATGGCTACACCTTC. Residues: CAISEVGTAYGYTF.

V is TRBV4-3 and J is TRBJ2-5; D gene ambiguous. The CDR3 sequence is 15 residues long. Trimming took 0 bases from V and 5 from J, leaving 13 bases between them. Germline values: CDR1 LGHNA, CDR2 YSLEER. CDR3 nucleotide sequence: TGCGCCAGCAGCCAAGATTTAAACGCACGGGAGACCCAGTACTTC. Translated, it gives CASSQDLNARETQYF.

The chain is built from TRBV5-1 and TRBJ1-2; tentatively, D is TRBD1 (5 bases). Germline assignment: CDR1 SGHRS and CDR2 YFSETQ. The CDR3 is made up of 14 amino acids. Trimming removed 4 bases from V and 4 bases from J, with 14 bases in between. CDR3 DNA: TGCGCCAGCAGCACTGAGGGACCGATCTATGGCTACACCTTC. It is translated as CASSTEGPIYGYTF.

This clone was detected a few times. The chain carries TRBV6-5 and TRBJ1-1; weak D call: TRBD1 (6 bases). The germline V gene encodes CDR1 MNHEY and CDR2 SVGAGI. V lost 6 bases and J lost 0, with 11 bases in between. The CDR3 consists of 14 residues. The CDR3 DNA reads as TGTGCCAGCAGAGCCGGGACAATGAACACTGAAGCTTTCTTT. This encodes CASRAGTMNTEAFF.

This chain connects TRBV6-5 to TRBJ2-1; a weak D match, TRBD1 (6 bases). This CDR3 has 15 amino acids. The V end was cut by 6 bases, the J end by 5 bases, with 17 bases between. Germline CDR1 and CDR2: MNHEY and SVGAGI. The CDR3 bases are TGTGCCAGCAGCCGGGTCGGGACAAGTAACAATGAGCAGTTCTTC. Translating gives CASSRVGTSNNEQFF.

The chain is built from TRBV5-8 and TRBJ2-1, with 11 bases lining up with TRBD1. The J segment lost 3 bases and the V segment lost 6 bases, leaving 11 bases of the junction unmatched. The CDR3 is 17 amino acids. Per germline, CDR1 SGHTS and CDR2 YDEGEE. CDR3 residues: CASKTAGTGGFYNEQFF. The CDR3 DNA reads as TGTGCCAGCAAAACCGCCGGGACAGGGGGTTTCTACAATGAGCAGTTCTTC.

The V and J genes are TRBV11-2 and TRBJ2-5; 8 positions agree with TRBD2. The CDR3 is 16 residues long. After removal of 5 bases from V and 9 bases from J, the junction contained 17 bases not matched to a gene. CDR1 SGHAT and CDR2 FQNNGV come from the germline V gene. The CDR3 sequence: CASSLHRDPSGGPQYF. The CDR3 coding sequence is TGTGCCAGCAGCCTGCACCGGGACCCCTCGGGGGGGCCCCAGTACTTC.

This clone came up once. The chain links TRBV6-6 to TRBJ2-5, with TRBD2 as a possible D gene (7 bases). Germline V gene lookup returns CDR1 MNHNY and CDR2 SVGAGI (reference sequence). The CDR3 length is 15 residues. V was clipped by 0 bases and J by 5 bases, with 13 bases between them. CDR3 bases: TGTGCCAGCAGTTACTCGAGGGGGGGACGGGAGACCCAGTACTTC. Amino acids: CASSYSRGGRETQYF.

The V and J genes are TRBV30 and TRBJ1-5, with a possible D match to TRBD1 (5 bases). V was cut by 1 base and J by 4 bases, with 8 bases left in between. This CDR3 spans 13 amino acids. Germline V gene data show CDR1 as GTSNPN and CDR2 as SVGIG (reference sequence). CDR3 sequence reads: CAWSGGNNQPQHF. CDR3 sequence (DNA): TGTGCCTGGAGTGGGGGGAATAATCAGCCCCAGCATTTT.

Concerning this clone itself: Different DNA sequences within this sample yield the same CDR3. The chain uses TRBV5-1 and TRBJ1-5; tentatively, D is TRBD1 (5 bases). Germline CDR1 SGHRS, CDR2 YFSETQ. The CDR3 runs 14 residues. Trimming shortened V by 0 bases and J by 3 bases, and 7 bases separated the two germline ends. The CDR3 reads CASSLGQPNQPQHF. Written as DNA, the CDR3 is TGCGCCAGCAGCTTGGGACAGCCCAATCAGCCCCAGCATTTT.

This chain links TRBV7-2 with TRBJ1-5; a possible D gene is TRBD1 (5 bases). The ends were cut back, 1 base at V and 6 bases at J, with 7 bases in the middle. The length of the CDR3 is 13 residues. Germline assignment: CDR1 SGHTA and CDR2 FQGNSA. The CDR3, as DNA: TGTGCCAGCAGCTTAGATGGGGGTCAGCCCCAGCATTTT. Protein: CASSLDGGQPQHF.

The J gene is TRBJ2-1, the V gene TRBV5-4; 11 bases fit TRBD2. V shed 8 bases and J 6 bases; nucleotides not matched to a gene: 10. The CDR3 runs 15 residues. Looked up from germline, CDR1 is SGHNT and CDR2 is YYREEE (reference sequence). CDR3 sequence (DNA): TGTGCCAGTCGAGTAGCGGGAGGGCGGCCCAATGAGCAGTTCTTC. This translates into CASRVAGGRPNEQFF. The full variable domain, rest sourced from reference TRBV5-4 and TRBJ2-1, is ETGVTQSPTHLIKTRGQQVTLRCSSQSGHNTVSWYQQALGQGPQFIFQYYREEENGRGNFPPRFSGLQFPNYSSELNVNALELDDSALYLCASRVAGGRPNEQFFGPGTRLTVL.

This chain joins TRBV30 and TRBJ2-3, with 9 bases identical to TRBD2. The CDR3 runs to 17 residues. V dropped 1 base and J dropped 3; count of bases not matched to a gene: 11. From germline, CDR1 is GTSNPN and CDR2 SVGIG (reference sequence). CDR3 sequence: CAWSGAFERGATDTQYF. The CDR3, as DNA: TGTGCCTGGAGTGGCGCCTTCGAGCGGGGGGCTACAGATACGCAGTATTTT.

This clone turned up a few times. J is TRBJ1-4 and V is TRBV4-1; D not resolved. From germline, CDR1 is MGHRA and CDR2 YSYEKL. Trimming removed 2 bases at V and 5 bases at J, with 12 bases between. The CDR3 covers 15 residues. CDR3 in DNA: TGCGCCAGCAGCCAATCCCTTTCGATGAATGAAAAACTGTTTTTT. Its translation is CASSQSLSMNEKLFF.